These 15 T cell receptor beta chains were sequenced from one sample in a study of identical twins. A single record per CDR3 protein comes from TCRdb applying MiXCR to the 5' RACE reads. This repertoire shows roughly 770,000 distinct CDR3 sequences, about 18% found once; its top ten account for around 13%. The sample was also reused in another study, on T cells expressing NK-cell markers.

Sequenced material: PBMCs. The receptors were sampled from a woman aged 18-35 years in good health.

V gene TRBV12-3 or TRBV12-4 combines with J gene TRBJ1-1; D is unresolved. V lost 1 base and J lost 5, with 5 bases in between. The CDR3 totals 12 residues. CDR3 in amino acids: CASSLGWTEAFF. CDR3 sequence (DNA): TGTGCCAGCAGTTTAGGTTGGACTGAAGCTTTCTTT.

There are many counts of this clonotype. The chain has TRBV5-8 and TRBJ2-6; D is unclear. The CDR3 has 16 amino acids. CDR1 and CDR2 (germline): SGHTS, YDEGEE. With 1 base removed from V and 4 bases from J, the gap between germline ends came to 12 bases. The CDR3 spells CASSLWGTQGANVLTF. The CDR3 DNA reads as TGTGCCAGCAGCTTGTGGGGAACCCAAGGGGCCAACGTCCTGACTTTC.

This clonotype has a single count. This could be a read error, since a much larger clone is one nucleotide away. The chain employs TRBV2 and TRBJ2-7, with unresolved D. Per germline, CDR1 SNHLY and CDR2 FYNNEI. The CDR3 totals 12 residues. The CDR3 spells CTSSYSSDEQYF. DNA for the CDR3: TGTACCAGCAGCTACTCCTCCGACGAGCAGTACTTC.

The chain joins TRBV27 to TRBJ2-7; D perhaps matches TRBD1 (5 bases). The germline V gene has CDR1 MNHEY and CDR2 SMNVEV (reference sequence). V was cut by 6 bases and J by 4 bases, with 10 bases left in between. The CDR3 spans 12 residues. DNA for the CDR3: TGTGCCAGCAGCGGACATTCGTACGAGCAGTACTTC. Its protein is CASSGHSYEQYF.

This clonotype occurred a few times. A much larger clone sits a single nucleotide away, making a read error possible. J is TRBJ2-7 and V is TRBV6-2 or TRBV6-3; D gene ambiguous. With 2 bases removed from V and 2 bases from J, the gap between germline ends came to 7 bases. Germline lookup yields CDR1 MNHEY and CDR2 SVGEGT. The CDR3 contains 13 residues. The CDR3 DNA sequence: TGTGCCAGCAGTTACGGGGAAACCTACGAGCAGTACTTC. Translated: CASSYGETYEQYF.

The chain recombines TRBV20-1 with TRBJ2-7, with D maybe TRBD1 (6 bases). Germline V gene sequence: CDR1 DFQATT, CDR2 SNEGSKA (reference sequence). With 6 bases removed from V and 1 base from J, the gap between germline ends came to 13 bases. The CDR3 consists of 13 residues. CDR3 DNA: TGCAGTGCGGAAAGGGACACTTCCTACGAGCAGTACTTC. Residues: CSAERDTSYEQYF.

This sequence joins TRBV15 and TRBJ1-2, with a tentative D call TRBD1 (5 bases). Germline CDR1 is LNHNV and CDR2 is YYDKDF (reference sequence). This CDR3 spans 15 amino acids. V dropped 0 bases and J dropped 2 bases, with 10 bases sitting between them. CDR3 sequence: CATSREGTRNYGYTF. CDR3 DNA sequence: TGTGCCACCAGCAGAGAAGGGACGCGAAACTATGGCTACACCTTC. Full variable domain (rest looked up from reference TRBV15 and TRBJ1-2): DAMVIQNPRYQVTQFGKPVTLSCSQTLNHNVMYWYQQKSSQAPKLLFHYYDKDFNNEADTPDNFQSRRPNTSFCFLDIRSPGLGDTAMYLCATSREGTRNYGYTFGSGTRLTVV.

This chain links TRBV9 with TRBJ1-2; 7 nucleotides match TRBD1. This CDR3 is built from 13 residues. Germline loops: CDR1 SGDLS, CDR2 YYNGEE. Unmatched junction bases numbered 10, after V lost 6 bases and J lost 8 bases. In DNA form, the CDR3 reads TGTGCCAGCATCGACAGGGCGGGAGGCGGCTACACCTTC. Its translation is CASIDRAGGGYTF.

The chain uses TRBV10-3 and TRBJ2-7; maybe TRBD1 (6 bases). The ends were cut back, 3 bases at V and 0 bases at J, with 15 bases in the middle. The CDR3 length is 16 residues. Germline V lookup: CDR1 ENHRY, CDR2 SYGVKD. CDR3 region: CAISDRGGISSYEQYF. Here the CDR3 DNA reads TGTGCCATCAGTGACAGGGGTGGGATTAGCTCCTACGAGCAGTACTTC.

The CDR3 loop reads CASSAKVGLVGDTQYF. In DNA form, the CDR3 reads TGCGCCAGCAGCGCCAAGGTTGGACTAGTGGGAGATACGCAGTATTTT. The chain couples TRBV5-1 to TRBJ2-3; TRBD2 matches 7 bases. The J segment lost 5 bases and the V segment lost 4 bases, leaving 13 bases of the junction unmatched. Germline V lookup: CDR1 SGHRS, CDR2 YFSETQ. The CDR3 extends over 16 amino acids.

The chain couples TRBV20-1 to TRBJ2-7; TRBD1 matches at 10 bases. Germline V CDR1 and CDR2: DFQATT, SNEGSKA (reference sequence). The CDR3 runs to 14 residues. J lost 5 bases, V lost 0 bases, and 4 bases had no gene match. The CDR3 nucleotides read TGCAGTGCTAGAGATACCGGGACAGGGGACGAGCAGTACTTC. Translated: CSARDTGTGDEQYF.

This clonotype was observed many times. The chain recombines TRBV7-2 with TRBJ2-1; 9 bases agree with TRBD1. This CDR3 contains 16 residues. Germline V gene lookup returns CDR1 SGHTA and CDR2 FQGNSA. The V segment lost 0 bases and the J segment 4 bases; nucleotides outside the gene matches: 4. CDR3 loop: CASSLADRGLYNEQFF. The CDR3 region has the DNA TGTGCCAGCAGCTTAGCGGACAGGGGCCTTTACAATGAGCAGTTCTTC. The full variable domain, rest sourced from reference TRBV7-2 and TRBJ2-1, is GAGVSQSPSNKVTEKGKDVELRCDPISGHTALYWYRQSLGQGLEFLIYFQGNSAPDKSGLPSDRFSAERTGGSVSTLTIQRTQQEDSAVYLCASSLADRGLYNEQFFGPGTRLTVL.

This chain connects TRBV7-2 to TRBJ2-7; 10 bases agree with TRBD1. The junction had 4 bases not matched to a gene; V was cut back by 1 base and J by 4 bases. Germline loops: CDR1 SGHTA, CDR2 FQGNSA. The CDR3 covers 15 residues. The CDR3 region is CASSLDWDRGYEQYF. DNA of the CDR3: TGTGCCAGCAGCTTAGATTGGGACAGGGGTTACGAGCAGTACTTC.

This clonotype appeared a few times. The V gene is TRBV5-1, the J gene TRBJ2-3; 13 positions agree with TRBD2. The CDR3 consists of 16 residues. Germline-derived CDR1 and CDR2 are SGHRS and YFSETQ. With 4 bases clipped from V and 3 bases from J, the junction kept 5 bases outside the gene matches. The CDR3 spells CASSQGLAGITDTQYF. The DNA of the CDR3 is TGCGCCAGCAGCCAGGGACTAGCGGGGATTACAGATACGCAGTATTTT.

This clonotype came up a few times. This chain joins TRBV7-2 and TRBJ2-1; TRBD2 matches 8 bases. The CDR3 runs to 16 residues. Germline CDR1 and CDR2: SGHTA and FQGNSA. V dropped 3 bases and J dropped 1; count of bases not matched to a gene: 5. The CDR3 DNA is TGTGCCAGCAGCTTTGTAGCGGGAACATCCTACAATGAGCAGTTCTTC. Amino acids: CASSFVAGTSYNEQFF. The variable domain in full, completed from reference TRBV7-2 and TRBJ2-1, reads GAGVSQSPSNKVTEKGKDVELRCDPISGHTALYWYRQSLGQGLEFLIYFQGNSAPDKSGLPSDRFSAERTGGSVSTLTIQRTQQEDSAVYLCASSFVAGTSYNEQFFGPGTRLTVL.